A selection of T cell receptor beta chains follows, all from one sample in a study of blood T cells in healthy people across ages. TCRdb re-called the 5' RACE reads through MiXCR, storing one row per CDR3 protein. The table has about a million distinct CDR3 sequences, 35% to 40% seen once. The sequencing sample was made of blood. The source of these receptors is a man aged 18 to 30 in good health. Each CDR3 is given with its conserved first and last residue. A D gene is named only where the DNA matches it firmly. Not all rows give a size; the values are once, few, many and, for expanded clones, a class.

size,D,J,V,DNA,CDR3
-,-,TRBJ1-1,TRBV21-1,TGTGCCAGCAGCAAGGGAGGAGAGAACACTGAAGCTTTCTTT,CASSKGGENTEAFF
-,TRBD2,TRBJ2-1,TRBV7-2,TGTGCCAGCAGTCTGCCGTCTAGCGGGAGGCGAGGGCCCAATGAGCAGTTCTTC,CASSLPSSGRRGPNEQFF
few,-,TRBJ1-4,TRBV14,TGTGCCAGCAGCCAAGAAATGTACGGGGCTAATGAAAAACTGTTTTTT,CASSQEMYGANEKLFF
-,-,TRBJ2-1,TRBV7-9,TGTGCCAGCAGCAGGATCCAAGAGACCCAGTTCTTC,CASSRIQETQFF
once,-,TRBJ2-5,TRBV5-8,TGTGCCAGCAGCTTGGGCCGGCAGAGAGAGACCCAGTACTTC,CASSLGRQRETQYF
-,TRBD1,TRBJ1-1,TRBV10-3,TGTGCCGCGGCTCCGGGACAGGGGACCACTGAAGCTTTCTTT,CAAAPGQGTTEAFF
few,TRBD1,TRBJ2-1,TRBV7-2,TGTGCCAGCAGCAGAAATGGACAGGGGCCCTACAATGAGCAGTTCTTC,CASSRNGQGPYNEQFF
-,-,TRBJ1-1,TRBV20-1,TGCAGTGCTCCCGACCTCCGGAAGAACACTGAAGCTTTCTTT,CSAPDLRKNTEAFF
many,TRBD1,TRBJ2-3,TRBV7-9,TGTGCCAGCAGCTTACGACAGGGGGCAGTCACATTCGGCACAGATACGCAGTATTTT,CASSLRQGAVTFGTDTQYF
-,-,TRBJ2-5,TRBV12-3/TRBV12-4,TGTGCCAGCAGTTTTCTGGTTCTCGGGGGACAAGAGACCCAGTACTTC,CASSFLVLGGQETQYF
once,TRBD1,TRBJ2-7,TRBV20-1,TGCAGTGCCGCGACAGGGTACAATGAGCAGTACTTC,CSAATGYNEQYF
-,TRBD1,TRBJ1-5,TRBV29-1,TGCAGCGTTGAAGCAACAGGGGGGCCCAATCAGCCCCAGCATTTT,CSVEATGGPNQPQHF
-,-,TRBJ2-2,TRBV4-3,TGCGCCAGCAGCCGAGATTACACCGGGGAGCTGTTTTTT,CASSRDYTGELFF
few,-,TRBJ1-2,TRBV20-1,TGCAGTGCTAGCCGAGTTAATGGCTACACCTTC,CSASRVNGYTF
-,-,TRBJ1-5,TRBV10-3,TGTGCCATCAGTGGAAACACGGATAGCAATCAGCCCCAGCATTTT,CAISGNTDSNQPQHF
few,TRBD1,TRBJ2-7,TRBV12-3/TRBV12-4,TGTGCCAGCAGTCTCCGGGACAGGGCATGGGACGAGCAGTACTTC,CASSLRDRAWDEQYF
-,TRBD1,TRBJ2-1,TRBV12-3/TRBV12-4,TGTGCCAGCAGGTTAGGAGGGACAGGGGGTGAGCAGTTCTTC,CASRLGGTGGEQFF
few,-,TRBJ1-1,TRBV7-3,TGTGCCAGCAGCTTAAACAGACACACTGAAGCTTTCTTT,CASSLNRHTEAFF
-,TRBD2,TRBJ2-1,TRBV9,TGTGCCAGCAGCGTAGGAGCGGGGGATGAGCAGTTCTTC,CASSVGAGDEQFF
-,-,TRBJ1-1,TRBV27,TGTGCCAGCAGTTCTACCCCCACGGGCAGGAACACTGAAGCTTTCTTT,CASSSTPTGRNTEAFF
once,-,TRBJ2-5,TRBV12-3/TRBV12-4,TGTGCCAGCAGTTCTCCCGGATTGGGCCGGGAGACCCAGTACTTC,CASSSPGLGRETQYF
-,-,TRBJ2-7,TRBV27,TGTGCCAGCAGTTTAGCAGCGACCCTATCGAGCGAGCAGTACTTC,CASSLAATLSSEQYF
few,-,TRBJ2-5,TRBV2,TGTGCCAGCAAAAGCCAAGAGACCCAGTACTTC,CASKSQETQYF
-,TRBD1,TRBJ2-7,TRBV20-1,TGCAGTGCTAGAGGCCGGGACAGGGTCTACGAGCAGTACTTC,CSARGRDRVYEQYF
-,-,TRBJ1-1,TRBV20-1,TGCAGTGCGAAGAGGGGGGATCAAGCTTTCTTT,CSAKRGDQAFF
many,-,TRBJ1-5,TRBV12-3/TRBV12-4,TGTGCCAGCAGTTTAACGGGTCGAGGTAGCAATCAGCCCCAGCATTTT,CASSLTGRGSNQPQHF
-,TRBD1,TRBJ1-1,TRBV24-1,TGTGTCACCAGTGATCCTGGGACAGGGGAAGCTTTCTTT,CVTSDPGTGEAFF
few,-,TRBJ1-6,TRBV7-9,TGTGCCAGCAGCTTGGGGGATTTGGTTCAATCACCCCTCCACTTT,CASSLGDLVQSPLHF
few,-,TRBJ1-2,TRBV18,TGTGCCAGCTCATTGGACCAGACCAACTATGGCTACACCTTC,CASSLDQTNYGYTF
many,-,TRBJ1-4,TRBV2,TGTGCCAGCACCTCGAAGGGAACAACTAATGAAAAACTGTTTTTT,CASTSKGTTNEKLFF
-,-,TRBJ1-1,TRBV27,TGTGCCAGCAGTTTATTAACCGGGAACACTGAAGCTTTCTTT,CASSLLTGNTEAFF
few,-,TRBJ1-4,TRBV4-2,TGTGCCAGCAGTCGGCAGTGGGCCCTTGCAACTAATGAAAAACTGTTTTTT,CASSRQWALATNEKLFF
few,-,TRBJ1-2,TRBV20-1,TGCAGTGCTACCGACCCTGACTATGGCTACACCTTC,CSATDPDYGYTF
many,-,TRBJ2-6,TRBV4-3,TGCGCCAGCAGCCAAGACTCTTCGGCAGGGGCCAACGTCCTGACTTTC,CASSQDSSAGANVLTF
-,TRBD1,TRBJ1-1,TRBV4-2,TGTGCCAGCAGCCAAGATCTTGGGACAGAAGTATCGAACACTGAAGCTTTCTTT,CASSQDLGTEVSNTEAFF
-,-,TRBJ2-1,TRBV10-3,TGTGCCAGCTGGGACGGCGGGCTAAGTGAGCAGTTCTTC,CASWDGGLSEQFF
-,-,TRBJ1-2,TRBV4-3,TGCGCCAGCAGCAAAACGACAGGAGAACGTAGCGGCTACACCTTC,CASSKTTGERSGYTF
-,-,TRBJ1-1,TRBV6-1,TGTGCCAGCAGTGAAGTAGGACTCACTGAAGCTTTCTTT,CASSEVGLTEAFF
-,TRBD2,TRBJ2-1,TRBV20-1,TGCAGTGCTAGAGATTCCTCCGGACTAGCGGGGGGAGGTGAGCAGTTCTTC,CSARDSSGLAGGGEQFF
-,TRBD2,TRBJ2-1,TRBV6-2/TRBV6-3,TGTGCCAGCTTGATTCTAGCGGGGGCAAACAATGAGCAGTTCTTC,CASLILAGANNEQFF
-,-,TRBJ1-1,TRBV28,TGTGCCAGCAGTTTCAACAGCAAAGCTTTCTTT,CASSFNSKAFF
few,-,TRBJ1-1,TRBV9,TGTGCCAGCAGCGAAGAGGGCAACACTGAAGCTTTCTTT,CASSEEGNTEAFF
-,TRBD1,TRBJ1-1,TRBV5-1,TGCGCCAGCAGTAGAGGTCGGACAGGGAGAACTGAAGCTTTCTTT,CASSRGRTGRTEAFF
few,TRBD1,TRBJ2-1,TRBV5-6,TGTGCCAGCAGCAGGGACAGGCAAAGTTACAATGAGCAGTTCTTC,CASSRDRQSYNEQFF
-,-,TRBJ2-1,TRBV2,TGTGCCAGCAGGTTATACGGGAAGGGCGCGAATGAGCAGTTCTTC,CASRLYGKGANEQFF
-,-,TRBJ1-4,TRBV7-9,TGTGCCAGCAGCCCCCGGGACGGATATGAAAAACTGTTTTTT,CASSPRDGYEKLFF
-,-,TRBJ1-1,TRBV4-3,TGCGCCAGCAGCCTCGGACAGTTAATGAACACTGAAGCTTTCTTT,CASSLGQLMNTEAFF
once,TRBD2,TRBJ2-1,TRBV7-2,TGTGCCAGCAGCTTAGGGGGAAGGGAGGGAAATGAGCAGTTCTTC,CASSLGGREGNEQFF
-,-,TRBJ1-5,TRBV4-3,TGCGCCAGCAGCCAATCCCACGGGGAGCCCCAGCATTTT,CASSQSHGEPQHF